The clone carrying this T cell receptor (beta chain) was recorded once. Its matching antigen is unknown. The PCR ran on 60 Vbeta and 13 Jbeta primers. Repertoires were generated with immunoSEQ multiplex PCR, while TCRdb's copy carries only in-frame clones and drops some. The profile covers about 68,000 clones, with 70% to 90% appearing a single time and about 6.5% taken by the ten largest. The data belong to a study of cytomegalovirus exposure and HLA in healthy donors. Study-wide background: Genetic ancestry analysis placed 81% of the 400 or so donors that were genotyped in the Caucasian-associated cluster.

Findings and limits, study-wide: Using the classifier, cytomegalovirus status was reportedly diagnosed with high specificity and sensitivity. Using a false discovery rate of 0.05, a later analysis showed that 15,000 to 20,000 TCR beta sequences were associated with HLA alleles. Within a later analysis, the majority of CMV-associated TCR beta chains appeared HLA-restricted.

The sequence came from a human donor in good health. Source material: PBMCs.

The CDR3 DNA reads TGTGCCTGGAGCGGAGAAGAGACCCAGTACTTC. Its translation: CAWSGEETQYF. The chain links TRBV30 to TRBJ2-5; no clear D gene. V was clipped by 3 bases and J by 3 bases, with 5 bases between them. The CDR3 is made up of 11 amino acids. In germline, CDR1 is GTSNPN, CDR2 SVGIG (reference sequence).